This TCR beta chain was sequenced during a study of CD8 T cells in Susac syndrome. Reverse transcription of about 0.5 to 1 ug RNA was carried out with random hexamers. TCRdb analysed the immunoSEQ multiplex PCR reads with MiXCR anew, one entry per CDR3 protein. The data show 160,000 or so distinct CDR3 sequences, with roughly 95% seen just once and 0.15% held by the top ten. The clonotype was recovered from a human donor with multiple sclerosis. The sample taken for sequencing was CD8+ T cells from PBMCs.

The CDR3 nucleotides are TGTGCCTGGAGTGCTCCCAGACCTGTGGGGACCTACGAGCAGTACTTC. Translation: CAWSAPRPVGTYEQYF. The chain is built from TRBV30 and TRBJ2-7; D ambiguous. The CDR3 sequence is 16 residues long. V was cut by 1 base and J by 2 bases, with 18 bases left in between. Germline lookup yields CDR1 GTSNPN and CDR2 SVGIG (reference sequence).